This T cell receptor beta chain is drawn from a study of Ad26.COV2.S vaccination and SARS-CoV-2 variants. Findings and limits, study-wide: Breadth of non-spike TCRs did not differ between vaccinees and placebo recipients. Breadth, reportedly substantial, characterized the spike-specific CD8+ and CD4+ T cell responses after vaccination. The analyses of TCR breadth and depth may have understated the size of total T cell responses.

Germline V lookup: CDR1 SGHKS, CDR2 YYEKEE (reference sequence). The V and J ends lost 1 base and 3 bases respectively, with 10 bases between them. This CDR3 is 14 amino acids long. Comments on this clone: Its antigen is not identified.

TCRdb's table, derived via immunoSEQ multiplex PCR, lists solely in-frame clones and lacks some. The profile covers approximately 90,000 clones, with roughly 85% appearing a single time and about a sixth taken by the ten largest. The source material was peripheral blood, sampled after recovery from COVID-19. V and J are TRBV5-5 and TRBJ1-2; D is unclear. The receptor comes from a human donor who had recovered from COVID-19. The CDR3 sequence is CASSLYGEDYGYTF. The DNA for the CDR3 is TGTGCCAGCAGCTTGTATGGGGAAGACTATGGCTACACCTTC.